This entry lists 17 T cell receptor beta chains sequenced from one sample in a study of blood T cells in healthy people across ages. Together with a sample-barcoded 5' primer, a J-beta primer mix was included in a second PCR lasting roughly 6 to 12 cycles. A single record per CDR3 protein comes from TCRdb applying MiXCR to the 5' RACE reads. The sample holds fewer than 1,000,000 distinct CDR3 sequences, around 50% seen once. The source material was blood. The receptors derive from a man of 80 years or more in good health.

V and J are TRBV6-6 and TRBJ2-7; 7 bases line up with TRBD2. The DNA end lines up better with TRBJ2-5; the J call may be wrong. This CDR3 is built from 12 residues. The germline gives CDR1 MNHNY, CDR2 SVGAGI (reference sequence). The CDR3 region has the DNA TGTGCCAGCGGGAGGGAAGAAGAGACCCAGTACTTC. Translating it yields CASGREEETQYF.

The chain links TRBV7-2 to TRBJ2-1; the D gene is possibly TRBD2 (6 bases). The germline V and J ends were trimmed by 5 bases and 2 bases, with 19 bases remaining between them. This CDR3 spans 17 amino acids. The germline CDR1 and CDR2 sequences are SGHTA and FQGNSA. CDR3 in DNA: TGTGCCAGCAGCCACCCCCGTCGGGGGAAGGCCTACAATGAGCAGTTCTTC. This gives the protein CASSHPRRGKAYNEQFF.

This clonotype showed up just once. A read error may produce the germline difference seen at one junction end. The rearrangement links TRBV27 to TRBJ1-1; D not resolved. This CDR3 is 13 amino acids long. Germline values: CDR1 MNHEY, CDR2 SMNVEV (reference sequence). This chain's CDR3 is CAGSFSGNTEAFF. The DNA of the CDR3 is TGTGCCGGCAGTTTCTCGGGGAACACTGAAGCTTTCTTT.

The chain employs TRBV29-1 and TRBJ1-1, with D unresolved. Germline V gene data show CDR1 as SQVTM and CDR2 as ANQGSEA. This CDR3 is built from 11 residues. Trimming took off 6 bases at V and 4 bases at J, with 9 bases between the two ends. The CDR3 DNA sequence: TGCAGCGTGCATGGTGGCACTGAAGCTTTCTTT. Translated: CSVHGGTEAFF.

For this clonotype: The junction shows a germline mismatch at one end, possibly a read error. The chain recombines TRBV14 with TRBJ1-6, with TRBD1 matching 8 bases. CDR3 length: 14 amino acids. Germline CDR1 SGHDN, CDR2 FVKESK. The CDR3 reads CASSVRDRNSPPHF. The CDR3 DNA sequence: TGTGCCAGCAGCGTCCGGGACAGGAATTCACCCCCCCACTTT.

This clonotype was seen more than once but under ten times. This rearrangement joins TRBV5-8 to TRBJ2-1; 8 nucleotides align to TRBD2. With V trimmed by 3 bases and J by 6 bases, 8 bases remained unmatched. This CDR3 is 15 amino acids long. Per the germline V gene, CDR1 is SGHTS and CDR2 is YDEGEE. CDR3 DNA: TGTGCCAGCAGCTACCTGACTAGCGCAGGCAATGAGCAGTTCTTC. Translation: CASSYLTSAGNEQFF.

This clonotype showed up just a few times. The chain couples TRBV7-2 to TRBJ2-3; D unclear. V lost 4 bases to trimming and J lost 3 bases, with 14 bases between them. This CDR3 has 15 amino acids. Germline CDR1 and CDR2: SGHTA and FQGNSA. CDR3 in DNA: TGTGCCAGCAGCTCCCGGGTCCCTGGAACAGATACGCAGTATTTT. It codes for CASSSRVPGTDTQYF.

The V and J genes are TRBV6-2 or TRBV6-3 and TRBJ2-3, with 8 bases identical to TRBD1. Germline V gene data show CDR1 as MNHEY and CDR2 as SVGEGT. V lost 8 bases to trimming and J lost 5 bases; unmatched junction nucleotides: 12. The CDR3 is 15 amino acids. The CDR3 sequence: CASERQGFVQDTQYF. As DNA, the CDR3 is TGTGCCAGCGAACGACAGGGGTTCGTTCAAGATACGCAGTATTTT.

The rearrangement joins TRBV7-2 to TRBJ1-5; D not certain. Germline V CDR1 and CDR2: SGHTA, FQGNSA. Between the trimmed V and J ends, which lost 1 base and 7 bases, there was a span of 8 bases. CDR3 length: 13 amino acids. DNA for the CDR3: TGTGCCAGCAGCTTAGAATACCTACAGCCCCAGCATTTT. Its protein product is CASSLEYLQPQHF.

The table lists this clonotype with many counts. The CDR3 DNA sequence: TGTGCCAGCAGTTACTCGATACCTGGGGCCAACGTCCTGACTTTC. Its protein is CASSYSIPGANVLTF. This chain joins TRBV6-6 and TRBJ2-6; unclear D gene. Germline CDR1 MNHNY, CDR2 SVGAGI (reference sequence). The germline V and J ends were trimmed by 0 bases and 2 bases, with 5 bases remaining between them. The CDR3 runs 15 residues.

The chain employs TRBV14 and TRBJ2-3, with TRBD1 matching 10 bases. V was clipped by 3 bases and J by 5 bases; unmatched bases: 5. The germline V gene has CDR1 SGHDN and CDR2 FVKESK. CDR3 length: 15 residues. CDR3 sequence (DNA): TGTGCCAGCAGCCACGACAGGGGGCTAATAGATACGCAGTATTTT. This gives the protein CASSHDRGLIDTQYF.

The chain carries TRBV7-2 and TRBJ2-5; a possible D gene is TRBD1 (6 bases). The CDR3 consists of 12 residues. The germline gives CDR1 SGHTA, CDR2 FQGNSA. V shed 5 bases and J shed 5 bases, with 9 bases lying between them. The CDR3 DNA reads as TGTGCCAGCAGCCGGGACATCGAGACCCAGTACTTC. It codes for CASSRDIETQYF.

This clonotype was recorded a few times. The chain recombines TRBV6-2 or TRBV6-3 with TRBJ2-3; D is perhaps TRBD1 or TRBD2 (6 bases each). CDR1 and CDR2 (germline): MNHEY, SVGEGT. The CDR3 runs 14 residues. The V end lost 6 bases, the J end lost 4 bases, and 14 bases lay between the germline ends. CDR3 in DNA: TGTGCCAGCAGGGCCTCCGGGGGCCCAGATACGCAGTATTTT. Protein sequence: CASRASGGPDTQYF.

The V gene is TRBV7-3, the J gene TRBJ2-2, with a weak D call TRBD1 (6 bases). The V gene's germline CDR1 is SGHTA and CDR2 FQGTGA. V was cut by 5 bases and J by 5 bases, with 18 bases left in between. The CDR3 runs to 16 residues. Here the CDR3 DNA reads TGTGCCAGCAGCCCATACAGGGAAGTAGGAACCGGGGAGCTGTTTTTT. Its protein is CASSPYREVGTGELFF.

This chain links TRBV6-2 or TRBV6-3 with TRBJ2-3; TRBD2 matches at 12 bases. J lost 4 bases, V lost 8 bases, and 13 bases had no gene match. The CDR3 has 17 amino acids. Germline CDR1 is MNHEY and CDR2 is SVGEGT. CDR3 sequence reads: CASRPRTSGKYPDTQYF. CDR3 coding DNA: TGTGCCAGCCGCCCGAGGACTAGCGGGAAATACCCAGATACGCAGTATTTT.

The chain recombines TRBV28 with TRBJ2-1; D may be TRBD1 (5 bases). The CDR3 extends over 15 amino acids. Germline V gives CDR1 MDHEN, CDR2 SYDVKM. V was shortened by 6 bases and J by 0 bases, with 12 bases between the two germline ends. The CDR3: CASREDSSSYNEQFF. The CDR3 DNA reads TGTGCCAGCAGGGAAGACAGTAGCTCCTACAATGAGCAGTTCTTC.

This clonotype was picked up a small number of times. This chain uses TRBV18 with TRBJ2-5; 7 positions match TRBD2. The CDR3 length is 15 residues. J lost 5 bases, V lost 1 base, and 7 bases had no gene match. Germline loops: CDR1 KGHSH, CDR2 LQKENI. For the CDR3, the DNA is TGTGCCAGCTCACCACGGACTAGGGCGGGGGAGACCCAGTACTTC. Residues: CASSPRTRAGETQYF.